This T cell receptor (beta chain) was recovered during a study of blood T cell repertoires in COVID-19. Germline V gene lookup returns CDR1 SGHTA and CDR2 FQGNSA. This CDR3 has 16 residues. V trimming: 1 base; J trimming: 8 bases; junction bases outside the gene matches: 10. The count of this clone is one. The Seattle patients joined while their infection was active and were tracked longitudinally afterward. The protocol was immunoSEQ multiplex PCR, while the TCRdb copy is restricted to in-frame clones and leaves out a portion. The sample has around 170,000 clones, around 80% seen once. The clonotype originates from a woman older than 75 with COVID-19, enrolled during active disease. Sequencing was carried out using peripheral blood. The V and J genes are TRBV7-2 and TRBJ2-1, with 8 bases fitting TRBD2. The CDR3 spells CASSLGTSPGIDEQFF. CDR3 coding DNA: TGTGCCAGCAGCTTAGGGACTAGCCCGGGAATAGATGAGCAGTTCTTC.